The rows below give T cell receptor beta chains drawn from one sample of a study of shared clonotypes between healthy human individuals. Only in-frame clones appear in the TCRdb table, and some are missing; sequencing was by immunoSEQ multiplex PCR. The table records about 2,200,000 clones, 93% of them present only once. Sequenced input: naive CD8+ T cells from PBMCs. These receptors came from a man aged 18 to 30 in good health. Some clones in this sample may be carry-over from other donors' samples. CDR3s include the opening cysteine and the closing phenylalanine or tryptophan. A D gene is named only where the DNA matches it firmly. Clone size is shown for a subset of rows, as once, few, many or a class of expanded clone.

V	size	D	J	CDR3	DNA
TRBV12-2	.	.	TRBJ1-5	CASRLDLGETAYNSNQPQHF	TGTGCAAGTCGCTTAGACTTAGGGGAGACAGCCTACAATAGCAATCAGCCCCAGCATTTT
TRBV6-1	.	TRBD1	TRBJ2-7	CASSGGTGGYEQYF	TGTGCCAGCAGTGGGGGGACAGGGGGCTACGAGCAGTACTTC
TRBV10-3	.	TRBD1	TRBJ1-1	CAISENRGRRTEAFF	TGTGCCATCAGTGAGAACAGGGGGAGACGGACTGAAGCTTTCTTT
TRBV27	.	.	TRBJ1-1	CASSPGGPEAFF	TGTGCCAGCAGTCCCGGGGGACCTGAAGCTTTCTTT
TRBV6-1	.	.	TRBJ2-7	CASDLVRGRSDEQYF	TGTGCCAGCGACCTTGTTCGGGGTCGATCGGACGAGCAGTACTTC
TRBV27	.	.	TRBJ2-1	CASIPHRDSYNEQFF	TGTGCCAGCATACCCCACAGGGACTCCTACAATGAGCAGTTCTTC
TRBV9	.	.	TRBJ2-2	CASSEGGHTVGYPGELFF	TGTGCCAGCAGCGAGGGGGGACATACAGTGGGCTATCCCGGGGAGCTGTTTTTT
TRBV7-9	.	.	TRBJ2-7	CASSHGGGPYEQYF	TGTGCCAGCAGCCACGGAGGGGGCCCCTACGAGCAGTACTTC
TRBV30	.	TRBD2	TRBJ2-1	CAWSPPGLAPYNEQFF	TGTGCCTGGAGCCCCCCGGGACTAGCTCCCTACAATGAGCAGTTCTTC
TRBV5-1	.	TRBD1	TRBJ2-1	CASSGQDYNEQFF	TGCGCCAGCAGCGGACAGGACTACAATGAGCAGTTCTTC
TRBV6-5	.	TRBD1	TRBJ2-1	CASSYDRGAYNEQFF	TGTGCCAGCAGTTACGACAGGGGGGCCTACAATGAGCAGTTCTTC
TRBV7-9	.	.	TRBJ2-7	CASSLASQADEQYF	TGTGCCAGCAGCTTAGCCTCGCAGGCGGACGAGCAGTACTTC
TRBV29-1	.	.	TRBJ1-1	CSVDFGTPAFF	TGCAGCGTTGATTTTGGGACACCAGCTTTCTTT
TRBV18	.	TRBD2	TRBJ2-1	CASSPPKLAGTNNEQFF	TGTGCCAGCTCACCACCGAAACTAGCGGGGACAAACAATGAGCAGTTCTTC
TRBV28	.	.	TRBJ1-5	CASSPGQSFRQPQHF	TGTGCCAGCAGTCCGGGACAAAGTTTCCGCCAGCCCCAGCATTTT
TRBV27	.	.	TRBJ2-3	CASHSGDTQYF	TGTGCCAGCCACTCGGGAGATACGCAGTATTTT
TRBV15	.	TRBD2	TRBJ2-1	CATESGLAGEDEQFF	TGTGCCACCGAGTCCGGGCTAGCGGGAGAAGATGAGCAGTTCTTC
TRBV7-8	.	.	TRBJ2-5	CASSLAGLETQYF	TGTGCCAGCAGCTTAGCAGGGTTGGAGACCCAGTACTTC
TRBV30	.	.	TRBJ1-1	CAWSVDTEMNTEAFF	TGTGCCTGGAGCGTGGACACCGAGATGAACACTGAAGCTTTCTTT
TRBV6-5	.	.	TRBJ1-4	CASSLGINEKLFF	TGTGCCAGCAGTTTAGGGATTAATGAAAAACTGTTTTTT
TRBV7-9	.	.	TRBJ2-7	CASSTQGQPLSSYEQYF	TGTGCCAGCAGCACCCAAGGACAGCCTCTGAGCTCCTACGAGCAGTACTTC
TRBV7-2	.	.	TRBJ2-2	CASSLLGKRGELFF	TGTGCCAGCAGCTTACTCGGGAAGCGGGGGGAGCTGTTTTTT
TRBV28	.	.	TRBJ2-7	CASSFHSQLYEQYF	TGTGCCAGCAGTTTCCACTCCCAGCTATACGAGCAGTACTTC
TRBV7-2	.	.	TRBJ2-1	CASSSRRDNEQFF	TGTGCCAGCAGCTCCCGTCGAGACAATGAGCAGTTCTTC
TRBV25-1	.	.	TRBJ2-2	CASSDLFGELFF	TGTGCCAGCAGTGATCTTTTCGGGGAGCTGTTTTTT
TRBV19	.	.	TRBJ1-1	CASGQIMNTEAFF	TGTGCCAGCGGACAGATCATGAACACTGAAGCTTTCTTT
TRBV10-3	once	.	TRBJ1-3	CAISDVPVGGNTIYF	TGTGCCATCAGTGATGTGCCAGTCGGCGGAAACACCATATATTTT
TRBV6-5	.	.	TRBJ2-1	CASSSEGPGNEQFF	TGTGCCAGCAGTTCGGAGGGCCCTGGCAATGAGCAGTTCTTC
TRBV6-1	.	TRBD2	TRBJ2-1	CASSEALSSGRGGNEQFF	TGTGCCAGCAGTGAAGCGCTTTCTAGCGGGAGGGGAGGCAATGAGCAGTTCTTC
TRBV14	.	.	TRBJ2-7	CASSQERRPYEQYF	TGTGCCAGCAGCCAAGAACGGAGGCCCTACGAGCAGTACTTC
TRBV4-3	.	.	TRBJ1-4	CASSQVYQAEKLFF	TGCGCCAGCAGCCAAGTCTACCAGGCTGAAAAACTGTTTTTT
TRBV4-1	.	.	TRBJ2-7	CASSQDAFIKSSPYEQYF	TGCGCCAGCAGCCAAGATGCGTTCATCAAATCGTCGCCCTACGAGCAGTACTTC
TRBV9	.	.	TRBJ2-7	CASSPTGGGHYEQYF	TGTGCCAGCAGCCCGACGGGTGGGGGACACTACGAGCAGTACTTC
TRBV15	.	.	TRBJ1-1	CATSRSRRDTEAFF	TGTGCCACCAGCCGAAGCCGGAGAGACACTGAAGCTTTCTTT
TRBV29-1	.	.	TRBJ1-1	CSAAIMGSTNTEAFF	TGCAGCGCCGCCATAATGGGGTCGACGAACACTGAAGCTTTCTTT
TRBV29-1	.	.	TRBJ2-7	CSVGSKPHYEQYF	TGCAGCGTTGGATCGAAGCCCCACTACGAGCAGTACTTC
TRBV4-1	.	.	TRBJ1-5	CASSQEAGLYQPQHF	TGCGCCAGCAGCCAAGAGGCAGGCCTGTATCAGCCCCAGCATTTT
TRBV7-9	.	.	TRBJ1-2	CASSHGWGYTF	TGTGCCAGCAGCCACGGTTGGGGCTACACCTTC
TRBV9	.	.	TRBJ2-2	CASSESSPYGELFF	TGTGCCAGCAGCGAATCCTCCCCCTACGGGGAGCTGTTTTTT
TRBV28	.	TRBD1	TRBJ2-7	CASSYPGGSYEQYF	TGTGCCAGCAGCTACCCAGGGGGCTCCTACGAGCAGTACTTC
TRBV10-3	.	.	TRBJ1-1	CAISDPGRNTEAFF	TGTGCCATCAGTGACCCAGGGAGGAACACTGAAGCTTTCTTT
TRBV7-9	.	.	TRBJ1-4	CASSSPGRGGSTNEKLFF	TGTGCCAGCAGCTCCCCAGGGCGGGGCGGATCCACTAATGAAAAACTGTTTTTT
TRBV6-1	once	.	TRBJ1-1	CASSEELAPYTEAFF	TGTGCCAGCAGTGAAGAACTCGCGCCGTACACTGAAGCTTTCTTT
TRBV6-1	.	.	TRBJ2-7	CASSELGIFRVDEQYF	TGTGCCAGCAGTGAATTGGGAATCTTTCGGGTTGACGAGCAGTACTTC
TRBV28	.	TRBD2	TRBJ2-1	CASSPARLAVVYEQFF	TGTGCCAGCAGTCCAGCCCGTCTAGCGGTGGTGTATGAGCAGTTCTTC
TRBV4-3	.	TRBD2	TRBJ2-1	CASSPDRGGNEQFF	TGCGCCAGCAGCCCGGATAGGGGAGGGAATGAGCAGTTCTTC
TRBV28	.	.	TRBJ1-1	CASSLRSRAEAFF	TGTGCCAGCAGTTTAAGGTCGAGGGCTGAAGCTTTCTTT
TRBV11-2	.	TRBD1	TRBJ1-2	CASSLAGRGLDGYTF	TGTGCCAGCAGCTTAGCGGGCAGGGGGCTAGATGGCTACACCTTC
TRBV29-1	.	.	TRBJ1-2	CSVRPQTGGYTF	TGCAGCGTTCGACCTCAGACTGGGGGCTACACCTTC
TRBV5-1	.	TRBD1	TRBJ2-5	CASSLVKGQGAAGQETQYF	TGCGCCAGCAGCTTGGTAAAGGGACAGGGGGCAGCGGGTCAAGAGACCCAGTACTTC
TRBV19	.	.	TRBJ2-1	CASRGSEQFF	TGTGCCAGTAGGGGTTCTGAGCAGTTCTTC
TRBV5-6	.	TRBD1	TRBJ2-2	CASGELDRGSTGELFF	TGTGCCAGCGGCGAGTTAGACAGGGGTTCAACCGGGGAGCTGTTTTTT
TRBV19	.	TRBD1	TRBJ2-1	CASSISHRGNEQFF	TGTGCCAGTAGTATCAGTCACAGGGGCAATGAGCAGTTCTTC
TRBV7-6	.	TRBD1	TRBJ2-2	CASSLSSQDRGRIGELFF	TGTGCCAGCAGCTTAAGTTCCCAAGACAGGGGGCGGATCGGGGAGCTGTTTTTT
TRBV4-1	.	.	TRBJ2-1	CASSQDNRYLSSNEQFF	TGCGCCAGCAGCCAAGATAACCGGTACCTCTCCTCCAATGAGCAGTTCTTC
TRBV7-6	.	TRBD1	TRBJ2-1	CASSLAQGARNEQFF	TGTGCCAGCAGCTTAGCACAGGGGGCGCGCAATGAGCAGTTCTTC
TRBV28	.	.	TRBJ1-2	CASSSIGDNYGYTF	TGTGCCAGCAGTTCCATCGGCGATAACTATGGCTACACCTTC
TRBV5-1	once	TRBD2	TRBJ2-1	CATSRWTGGRDEQFF	TGCGCCACCAGCAGGTGGACGGGAGGGAGGGATGAGCAGTTCTTC